This T cell receptor (beta chain) is from a study of T cell changes during pregnancy in multiple sclerosis (dated by TCRdb to the late 2010s). Context from the whole study: Changes in the T cell repertoire over the course of pregnancy were examined in this study in women with multiple sclerosis.

The cysteine opens and the phenylalanine closes a CDR3 of 14 amino acids. The read is trimmed to its CDR3 DNA, 42 bases read in frame from base 1. CDR1 MDHEN and CDR2 SYDVKM are derived from the germline V gene. Trimming accounts for 6 bases at V and 5 bases at J, while the number of junction bases matched to no gene is 5. This clone has only one observation. The antigen it binds to is not known. No clone much larger than this one lies a single base away; base qualities are absent. Preparation of the library involved the immunoSEQ multiplex PCR assay. The table comes from immuneACCESS by way of TCRdb, which keeps in-frame sequences with V and J called. Part of the clones is missing from these tables; in studies checked, under half for an unresolved V gene and the rest for unknown reasons. The sample table contains tens of thousands of clones; only one count was recorded for roughly 92% of them. Jointly, the top ten make up 2% to 2.5% of the sample.

This TCR was sampled from a female donor with multiple sclerosis, enrolled in a pregnancy study. The material was peripheral blood, obtained before pregnancy. In this chain, TRBV28 is recombined with TRBJ2-5; a stretch of 11 junction bases matches TRBD2. For the CDR3, the sequence is CASRPSGRKETQYF. Read as DNA, the sequence is TGTGCCAGCAGACCTAGCGGGAGGAAGGAGACCCAGTACTTC.